This T cell receptor beta chain was recorded in a study of cytomegalovirus exposure and HLA in healthy donors (dated by TCRdb to about 2017). In the study overall: According to a later analysis, the roughly 130 validation repertoires were produced on the same platform as the roughly 700 repertoires of the first cohort. The aim of the study was to test whether cataloging public T cell receptors could identify signatures of past pathogen exposure. In addition to the first cohort of 666 subjects, a separate validation cohort of approximately 120 different subjects was used. To predict cytomegalovirus infection status, the study brought together high-throughput TCR immunosequencing, statistical association of individual TCRs with disease status, and machine learning.

Comments on this clone: There is no known antigen for this receptor. No quality values exist for individual bases; no much larger clone is one base distant.

The library was generated by the immunoSEQ multiplex PCR assay. Per the authors' processing: A statistical classification framework was built to diagnose cytomegalovirus status from the catalog of TCR beta chain sequences. The table comes from immuneACCESS by way of TCRdb, which keeps in-frame sequences with V and J called. Part of the clones is missing from these tables; in studies checked, under half for an unresolved V gene and the rest for unknown reasons. D and trimming were read from the DNA, whereas the V and J calls and clone size are those reported in that table. In all, the sample holds some 210,000 clones, and around 86% of those were seen once. The ten largest clones capture more than 1.5% of the sample. Study-wide conclusions, independent of this receptor: While some public TCRs were present in many individuals, most TCR sequences turned up only very rarely across donors. In a later analysis, TCRs clustered in the first cohort were found to also tend to co-occur in the roughly 110 validation repertoires, with 94% of cluster scores above 0. The study listed 150 to 200 TCR beta chains as associated with cytomegalovirus. According to the authors, the approach could potentially be generalized to other disease states and immunological phenotypes. In both the original and validation cohorts, the classifier was reported to diagnose cytomegalovirus status with high specificity and sensitivity. All 110 or so repertoires were used to score co-occurrence in the validation cohort in a later analysis, because that analysis had no HLA typing for the cohort. A few of the identified cytomegalovirus-associated TCR beta chains were confirmed in vitro to be specific for cytomegalovirus antigens.

Separate from the roughly 650-subject first cohort, the validation cohort of roughly 130 subjects was the group to which the donors belonged. The germline V gene yields KGHSH for CDR1 and LQKENI for CDR2. The CDR3 contains 15 residues, cysteine and phenylalanine counted. Only the CDR3 DNA is retained, 45 bases long and in frame from the first base. V is clipped by 3 bases and J by 1 base, and the sequence between their germline boundaries is 12 bases long. Source material: PBMCs. This receptor chain uses TRBV18 and TRBJ2-5; the D gene is unclear. The clonotype comes from a woman in her late teens or twenties in good health and CMV-seropositive. The sequenced DNA: TGTGCCAGCTCACCTCTGACTGTTTTCCAAGAGACCCAGTACTTC. Translated, it gives CASSPLTVFQETQYF.